One T cell receptor beta chain is described in this entry. Seattle-derived patients entered the study during active infection and were followed longitudinally. The V gene's germline CDR1 is SEHNR and CDR2 FQNEAQ (reference sequence). Trimming pared 5 bases from V and 4 bases from J, leaving 14 bases between. The CDR3 is made up of 14 amino acids. The data stem from a study of blood T cell repertoires in COVID-19. The wider study: From the United States, Italy and Spain came samples of acute and convalescent COVID-19. From T cells, B-cell-depleted T cells, or PBMCs came the material, which was cDNA or gDNA.

Study processing details: Researchers report that nucleated cell counts were estimated from reference gene primer amplification. Using immunoSEQ multiplex PCR, the repertoire was profiled, and TCRdb retains in-frame clones only, with some absent. V and J calls and clone size are as listed in that table; D and trimming were resolved from the DNA. The sample lists almost 300,000 clones, around nine tenths occurring once. The sequencing sample was made of peripheral blood. The rearrangement uses TRBV7-9 and TRBJ1-2; perhaps TRBD1 as D (6 bases). The clonotype originates from a woman in her 30s with COVID-19, enrolled during active disease. The CDR3: CASSRYGQLYGYTF. The CDR3 DNA follows: TGTGCCAGCAGCCGCTATGGACAGCTCTATGGCTACACCTTC.